This note documents a single T cell receptor (beta chain) sequence. Germline CDR1 reads MDHEN; CDR2 reads SYDVKM. J gave up 7 bases and V 11 bases, and 19 bases lay outside the gene matches. The CDR3 extends over 17 amino acids. This entry is derived from a study of shared clonotypes between healthy human individuals. About the study: Sampling drew on donors who were a couple of women and a few men aged 18 to 49. For every donor, three CD4 naive, three CD4 memory, two CD8 naive and one CD8 memory plates were used.

The naive CD8 subset, CD45RO-negative cells positively selected for CCR7, excluded terminally differentiated effector memory CD45RA+ cells. Methods used by the authors: Owing to the provision of junction-only sequences devoid of quality scores by immunoSEQ, filtering differed. TCRdb keeps only in-frame clones here, not all; method: immunoSEQ multiplex PCR. That table is the source of V, J and clone size, and D and trimming were worked out from the DNA. This table holds 1.5 million to 2.5 million clones, 85% to 95% found once. The clonotype originates from a man younger than 35 in good health. This chain joins TRBV28 and TRBJ2-4; TRBD1 matches 11 bases. The sequencing sample was made of naive CD8+ T cells sorted from blood. This CDR3 is CAYPLGPRDRGRNIQYF. The CDR3 DNA sequence: TGTGCCTACCCCTTGGGTCCCCGGGACAGGGGGAGGAACATTCAGTACTTC.